This T cell receptor (beta chain) was sequenced in a study of response to subunit inactivated influenza vaccine. This clonotype has only a few counts. No antigen is known for it. TCRdb itself ran the RT-PCR reads through MiXCR, one entry per CDR3 protein. The sample records fewer than 600,000 distinct CDR3 sequences, roughly 7.9% being singletons. Study results and caveats: Only a handful of new T cells, the authors suggested, are recruited with each seasonal influenza vaccination.

Trimming took off 1 base at V and 5 bases at J, with 12 bases between the two ends. The CDR3 totals 15 residues. Germline assignment: CDR1 SGHVS and CDR2 FNYEAQ. The receptor was derived from a man in his fifties or sixties who received an inactivated influenza vaccine. The source material was PBMCs from blood, sampled around 25 months after vaccination. V usage is TRBV7-6 and J usage is TRBJ2-1; no clear D gene. In DNA form, the CDR3 reads TGTGCCAGCAGCTTAGTAGATGGCCCGAACAATGAGCAGTTCTTC. Translated: CASSLVDGPNNEQFF.